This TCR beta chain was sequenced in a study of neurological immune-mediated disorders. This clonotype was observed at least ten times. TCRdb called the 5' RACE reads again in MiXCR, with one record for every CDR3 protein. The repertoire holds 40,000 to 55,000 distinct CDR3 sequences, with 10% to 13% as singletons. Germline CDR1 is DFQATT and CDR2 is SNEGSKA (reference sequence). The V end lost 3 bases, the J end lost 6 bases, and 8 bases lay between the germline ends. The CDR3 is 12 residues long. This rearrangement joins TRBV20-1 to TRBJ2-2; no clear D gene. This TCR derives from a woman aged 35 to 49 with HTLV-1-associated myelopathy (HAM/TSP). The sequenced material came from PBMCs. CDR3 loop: CSARDWAGELFF. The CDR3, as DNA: TGCAGTGCTAGGGATTGGGCCGGGGAGCTGTTTTTT.